This record concerns one T cell receptor beta chain sequence. This clone has just a few counts. No cognate antigen has been identified for it. One base away there is no much larger clone; base qualities are not given. The data were taken from a study of glioma-infiltrating T cells after dendritic cell vaccination (dated by TCRdb to about 2016). Context from the whole study: The cohort included some 15 glioblastoma patients drawn from Phase I and II dendritic cell vaccination trials, of whom 9 were newly diagnosed and 6 had recurrent disease. Patients received autologous tumor lysate-pulsed dendritic cell vaccination between about 2002 and 2013. To make the vaccine, monocyte-derived dendritic cells were cultured for under 9 days with IL-4 and GM-CSF and then pulsed overnight with autologous tumor lysate. Patients received three intradermal dendritic cell vaccine injections at biweekly intervals in the arm below the axilla. In glioblastoma patients vaccinated with dendritic cells, deep sequencing of TCR beta CDR3 regions served to measure tumor-infiltrating lymphocyte content and to compare repertoires between tumor and blood. Survival after dendritic cell vaccination was correlated with TCR sequencing metrics, including TIL content and tumor-blood repertoire overlap. Broad study findings and their caveats: After dendritic cell vaccination, a higher estimated pretreatment TIL content predicted longer time to progression and longer overall survival. The cohort was small and heterogeneous, and full blood and tumor sets were available for few patients, with initial-recurrent tumor pairs available for even fewer patients. No direct relationship between TCR clonality and survival was found, suggesting a diverse polyclonal response may matter. The TCR overlap response model with three groups was called speculative and said to need prospective validation.

TCRB CDR3 regions were amplified from around 1.9 ug genomic DNA, or all available DNA if less, using the immunoSEQ assay. Multiplex PCR used 60 forward primers for TCR V beta segments and 13 reverse primers for J beta segments. Synthetic control templates were spiked into each sample at limiting dilution to estimate reads per starting template. Reads of 87 bp were generated by sequencing on the Illumina HiSeq System. The study's own analysis went as follows. PCR and sequencing errors were removed by a nearest neighbor algorithm that merged closely related sequences. TCR overlap was measured as the percentage of unique tumor TCR beta sequences also present in the same patient's peripheral blood. The source is immuneACCESS, and TCRdb retained only in-frame sequences with V and J called. Part of the clones is not carried over; for the studies checked, unresolved V genes explain less than half of this, and the remainder is unexplained. V and J calls plus clone size are reproduced from that table; the DNA served to infer D and trimming. The sample table shows approximately 99,000 clones, and approximately 80% are seen once. Jointly, the top ten make up 5.4% of the sample.

The time point label of this sample denotes: after dendritic cell vaccination, including at tumor progression/relapse. To be selected, patients needed enough residual fresh-frozen tumor tissue and more than two years of available survival data. None of the glioblastoma patients carried an isocitrate dehydrogenase mutation, although molecular status otherwise varied. PBMC were collected before vaccination, two weeks after the third vaccination, and at tumor progression if progression occurred. The Qiagen DNeasy Blood extraction Kit was used for extraction of genomic DNA. Reading from cysteine to phenylalanine, the CDR3 counts 15 amino acids. CDR3 DNA is the only sequence kept; it has 45 bases, read in frame from the first base. Between the V and J ends, shortened by 2 bases and 1 base respectively, the junction contains 10 bases. For CDR1 and CDR2, the germline V gene (reference sequence) lists MNHEY and SMNVEV.

This sequence was found in a human donor with glioblastoma. This sequence uses TRBV27 and TRBJ2-3; there is no confident call for the D gene. The sample was blood, taken after dendritic cell vaccination. The CDR3 has the sequence CASSLGWSGTDTQYF. The base sequence is TGTGCCAGCAGTTTAGGTTGGTCGGGCACAGATACGCAGTATTTT.